The rows below give T cell receptor beta chains drawn from one sample of a study of Graves' ophthalmopathy and Graves' hyperthyroidism. One entry per CDR3 protein, called by TCRdb with MiXCR from the multiplex PCR reads. The repertoire holds roughly 700,000 distinct CDR3 sequences, 40% seen once, with 44% in the top ten. Sequences were obtained from peripheral blood. These receptors all come from an adult man with Graves' ophthalmopathy. Both conserved end residues are part of each CDR3. Fields, in order: V gene, clone size, D gene, J gene, CDR3 DNA, CDR3 protein. D genes are given only for firm matches. Not every row has a clone size; where given, it reads once, few, many or a size class.

v_gene: TRBV2
abundance: many
d_gene: NA
j_gene: TRBJ1-1
CDR3nt: TGTGCCAGGACCTTGGGGGCATCTATGGACACTGAAGCTTTCTTT
CDR3aa: CARTLGASMDTEAFF

v_gene: TRBV2
abundance: many
d_gene: TRBD1
j_gene: TRBJ2-6
CDR3nt: TGTGCCAGCGGACGGGACAGGGTAGTTGGGGCCAACGTCCTGACTTTC
CDR3aa: CASGRDRVVGANVLTF

v_gene: TRBV12-3/TRBV12-4
abundance: few
d_gene: NA
j_gene: TRBJ1-1
CDR3nt: TGTGCCAGCAGTCCTAATCCTCAGGGAGGACGGACTGAAGCTTTCTTT
CDR3aa: CASSPNPQGGRTEAFF

v_gene: TRBV29-1
abundance: few
d_gene: NA
j_gene: TRBJ2-7
CDR3nt: TGTAGCGTTGAGGAGGGGGCTTACGAGCAGTACTTC
CDR3aa: CSVEEGAYEQYF

v_gene: TRBV12-5
abundance: NA
d_gene: NA
j_gene: TRBJ1-1
CDR3nt: TGTGCTAGTGGTTTGTCCCAGAACACTGAAGCTTTCTTT
CDR3aa: CASGLSQNTEAFF

v_gene: TRBV11-1
abundance: once
d_gene: NA
j_gene: TRBJ2-3
CDR3nt: TGTGCCAGCAGTTACCGGAGGACAGATACGCAGTATTTT
CDR3aa: CASSYRRTDTQYF

v_gene: TRBV29-1
abundance: NA
d_gene: NA
j_gene: TRBJ1-4
CDR3nt: TGCAGCGTTAACGGGGGGAACCGTGAAAAACTGTTTTTT
CDR3aa: CSVNGGNREKLFF

v_gene: TRBV10-2
abundance: NA
d_gene: TRBD2
j_gene: TRBJ2-3
CDR3nt: TGCGCCAGCGGCGGGGGGGCCGCAAATACGCAGTATTTT
CDR3aa: CASGGGAANTQYF

v_gene: TRBV27
abundance: NA
d_gene: NA
j_gene: TRBJ1-2
CDR3nt: TGTGCCAGCAGTTTATCTGACAGAAGCTATGGCTACACCTTC
CDR3aa: CASSLSDRSYGYTF

v_gene: TRBV15
abundance: NA
d_gene: NA
j_gene: TRBJ1-2
CDR3nt: TGTGCCACCCACAGGGCGGCGGATTACACCTTC
CDR3aa: CATHRAADYTF

v_gene: TRBV7-8
abundance: many
d_gene: NA
j_gene: TRBJ1-2
CDR3nt: TGTGCCAGCAGCCTTGGGCCTTCCCTCTATGGCTACACCTTC
CDR3aa: CASSLGPSLYGYTF

v_gene: TRBV10-3
abundance: NA
d_gene: TRBD1
j_gene: TRBJ1-2
CDR3nt: TGTGCCAGCAGCTACGGACAGGGCTCATACTATGGCTACACCTTC
CDR3aa: CASSYGQGSYYGYTF

v_gene: TRBV25-1
abundance: NA
d_gene: TRBD1
j_gene: TRBJ2-3
CDR3nt: TGTGCCAGCAGAGTATCGACAGGGGTAGATACGCAGTATTTT
CDR3aa: CASRVSTGVDTQYF

v_gene: TRBV7-2
abundance: NA
d_gene: NA
j_gene: TRBJ2-5
CDR3nt: TGTGCCAGCAGCTTAGCTGTGGGGGCCGGGGAGACCCAGTACTTC
CDR3aa: CASSLAVGAGETQYF

v_gene: TRBV29-1
abundance: many
d_gene: TRBD2
j_gene: TRBJ2-7
CDR3nt: TGCAGCGTTGTTCTGCTAGCGGGAGACGAGCAGTACTTC
CDR3aa: CSVVLLAGDEQYF

v_gene: TRBV20-1
abundance: NA
d_gene: TRBD1
j_gene: TRBJ2-7
CDR3nt: TGCACCCCTCAGGGGGCCGGATACGAGCAGTACTTC
CDR3aa: CTPQGAGYEQYF

v_gene: TRBV12-3/TRBV12-4
abundance: NA
d_gene: NA
j_gene: TRBJ1-3
CDR3nt: TGTGCCAGCAGTTTAACCAGAAGCTCTGGAAACACCATATATTTT
CDR3aa: CASSLTRSSGNTIYF

v_gene: TRBV20-1
abundance: many
d_gene: NA
j_gene: TRBJ2-7
CDR3nt: TGCAGTGCTAGAGGGGAAGCAGTGAGCTCCTACGAGCAGTACTTC
CDR3aa: CSARGEAVSSYEQYF

v_gene: TRBV7-6
abundance: NA
d_gene: TRBD1
j_gene: TRBJ1-4
CDR3nt: TGTGCCAGCAGCGACCGGACAGGCCGGGTGGATGAAAAACTGTTTTTT
CDR3aa: CASSDRTGRVDEKLFF